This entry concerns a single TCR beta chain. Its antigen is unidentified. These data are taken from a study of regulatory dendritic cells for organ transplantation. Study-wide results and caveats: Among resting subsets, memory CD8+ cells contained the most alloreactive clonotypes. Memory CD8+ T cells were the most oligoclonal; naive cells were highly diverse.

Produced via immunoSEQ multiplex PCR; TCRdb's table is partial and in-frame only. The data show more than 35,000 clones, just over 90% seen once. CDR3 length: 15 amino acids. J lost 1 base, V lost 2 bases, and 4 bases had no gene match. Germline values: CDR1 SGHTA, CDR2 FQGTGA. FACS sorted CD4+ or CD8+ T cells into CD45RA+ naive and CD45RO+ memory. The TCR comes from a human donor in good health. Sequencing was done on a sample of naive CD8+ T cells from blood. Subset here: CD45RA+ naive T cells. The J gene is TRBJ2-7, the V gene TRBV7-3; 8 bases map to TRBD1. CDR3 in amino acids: CASSLAGGSSYEQYF. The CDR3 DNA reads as TGTGCCAGCAGCTTAGCAGGGGGCAGTTCCTACGAGCAGTACTTC.